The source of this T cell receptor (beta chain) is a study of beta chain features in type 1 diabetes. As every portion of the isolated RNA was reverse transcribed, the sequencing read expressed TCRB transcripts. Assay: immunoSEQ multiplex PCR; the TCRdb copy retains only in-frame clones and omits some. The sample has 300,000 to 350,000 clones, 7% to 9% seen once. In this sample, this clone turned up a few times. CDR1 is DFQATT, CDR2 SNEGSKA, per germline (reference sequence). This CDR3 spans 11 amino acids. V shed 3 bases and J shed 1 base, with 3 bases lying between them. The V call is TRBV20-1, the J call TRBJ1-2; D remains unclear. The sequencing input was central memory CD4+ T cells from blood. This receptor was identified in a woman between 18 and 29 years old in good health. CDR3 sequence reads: CSARDNYGYTF. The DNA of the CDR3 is TGCAGTGCTAGGGATAACTATGGCTACACCTTC.